The 10 T cell receptor beta chains listed next were all sequenced from one sample in a study of blood T cell repertoires in COVID-19. Data came from immunoSEQ multiplex PCR; TCRdb stores just in-frame clones and leaves some out. The sample lists roughly 310,000 clones; under 90% were seen once. The sample comprised peripheral blood. The receptor source for this set is a woman in her twenties or thirties with COVID-19, enrolled during active disease.

J is TRBJ2-7 and V is TRBV7-9; no clear D. The CDR3 spans 14 residues. Trimming took off 4 bases at V and 0 bases at J, with 10 bases between the two ends. Germline assignment: CDR1 SEHNR and CDR2 FQNEAQ (reference sequence). This CDR3 is CASSYSGASYEQYF. Here the CDR3 DNA reads TGTGCCAGCAGCTACTCAGGTGCCTCCTACGAGCAGTACTTC.

This chain uses TRBV6-5 with TRBJ1-2, with D possibly matching TRBD1 (5 bases). V lost 8 bases, J lost 1 base, and 14 bases lay in between. Per the germline V gene, CDR1 is MNHEY and CDR2 is SVGAGI. This CDR3 has 14 amino acids. Here the CDR3 reads CASQGTVGNYGYTF. CDR3 nucleotides: TGTGCCAGCCAGGGAACAGTCGGTAACTATGGCTACACCTTC.

This chain uses TRBV5-4 with TRBJ1-3, with D tentatively TRBD1 (5 bases). Germline values: CDR1 SGHNT, CDR2 YYREEE (reference sequence). The V gene lost 4 bases and the J gene lost 0 bases, with 14 bases spanning the gap. The CDR3 length is 16 residues. The CDR3 DNA sequence: TGTGCCAGCAGCGCACTCCCAGGGATCTCTGGAAACACCATATATTTT. It specifies CASSALPGISGNTIYF.

This clone was recorded once. V and J are TRBV7-9 and TRBJ2-1; 8 bases map to TRBD2. The germline V gene encodes CDR1 SEHNR and CDR2 FQNEAQ (reference sequence). J lost 2 bases, V lost 6 bases, and 9 bases had no gene match. The CDR3 spans 16 residues. CDR3 sequence reads: CASSPPGGETYNEQFF. CDR3 nucleotide sequence: TGTGCCAGCAGTCCCCCGGGAGGGGAGACCTACAATGAGCAGTTCTTC.

This clone was observed a few times. The genes are TRBV24-1 and TRBJ2-3; 9 bases are a match to TRBD1. The CDR3 is 14 residues long. Germline V gives CDR1 KGHDR, CDR2 SFDVKD. V was clipped by 9 bases and J by 1 base; unmatched bases: 4. CDR3 DNA: TGTGCCACCGCCAGGGACAGGGGCACAGATACGCAGTATTTT. Translating it yields CATARDRGTDTQYF.

V usage is TRBV9 and J usage is TRBJ2-3, with 8 bases fitting TRBD1. The J segment lost 2 bases and the V segment lost 3 bases, leaving 8 bases of the junction unmatched. The CDR3 length is 16 residues. Germline CDR1 SGDLS, CDR2 YYNGEE. In nucleotides, the CDR3 is TGTGCCAGCAGCGACCGACAGGGGATGTTCACAGATACGCAGTATTTT. This sequence encodes CASSDRQGMFTDTQYF.

The chain employs TRBV15 and TRBJ1-1; D gene ambiguous. Germline assignment: CDR1 LNHNV and CDR2 YYDKDF (reference sequence). The CDR3 runs 13 residues. V shed 7 bases and J shed 2 bases, with 11 bases lying between them. CDR3 DNA: TGTGCCACCAAACCAGGAATCAACACTGAAGCTTTCTTT. It encodes CATKPGINTEAFF.

This chain uses TRBV7-2 with TRBJ1-6; the D gene is possibly TRBD1 (6 bases). V was clipped by 4 bases and J by 1 base, with 14 bases between them. The CDR3 runs to 17 residues. CDR1 SGHTA and CDR2 FQGNSA come from the germline V gene. The CDR3 loop reads CASSSNREGSYNSPLHF. In DNA, the CDR3 is TGTGCCAGCAGCTCGAACAGGGAGGGATCCTATAATTCACCCCTCCACTTT.

CDR3 sequence (DNA): TGTGCCAGCAGCCAGCGACCGGGACAGGACTCCTACGAGCAGTACTTC. Amino acid sequence: CASSQRPGQDSYEQYF. The V and J genes are TRBV7-8 and TRBJ2-7; TRBD1 matches at 8 bases. The V gene's germline CDR1 is SGHVS and CDR2 FQNEAQ. The length of the CDR3 is 16 residues. The J segment lost 0 bases and the V segment lost 5 bases, leaving 9 bases of the junction unmatched.

The chain joins TRBV2 to TRBJ2-1, with 8 bases matching TRBD1. Germline assignment: CDR1 SNHLY and CDR2 FYNNEI. J was trimmed by 9 bases and V by 6 bases; bases with no gene match: 10. This CDR3 has 14 amino acids. In DNA, the CDR3 is TGTGCCAGCAGCGAAACACAGGGGGTCGGTGAGCAGTTCTTC. Encoded protein: CASSETQGVGEQFF.